This T cell receptor (beta chain) was profiled in a study of cytomegalovirus exposure and HLA in healthy donors. Germline CDR1 reads SQVTM; CDR2 reads ANQGSEA. The V and J ends lost 7 bases and 4 bases respectively, with 13 bases between them. The CDR3 extends over 12 amino acids. This PCR relied on a set of 60 Vbeta primers and 13 Jbeta primers. The data were produced by immunoSEQ multiplex PCR, yet TCRdb's version contains in-frame clones alone and is incomplete. The data hold roughly 120,000 clones, with around four fifths observed a single time. Regarding this clone: Antigen specificity is unknown.

Findings of the study overall: Analysis performed later found around 15,000 TCR beta sequences associated with HLA alleles at 0.05 false discovery rate. Most likely, a cluster of highly shared sequence variants arose as a sequencing artifact.

The sequencing input was PBMCs. The TCR was taken from a man aged 40-49 years in good health and CMV-seronegative. The chain has TRBV29-1 and TRBJ1-2; the D is unclear. The CDR3 DNA sequence: TGCAGCGCAGAATCCCCCCCCTATGGCTACACCTTC. Translation gives CSAESPPYGYTF.